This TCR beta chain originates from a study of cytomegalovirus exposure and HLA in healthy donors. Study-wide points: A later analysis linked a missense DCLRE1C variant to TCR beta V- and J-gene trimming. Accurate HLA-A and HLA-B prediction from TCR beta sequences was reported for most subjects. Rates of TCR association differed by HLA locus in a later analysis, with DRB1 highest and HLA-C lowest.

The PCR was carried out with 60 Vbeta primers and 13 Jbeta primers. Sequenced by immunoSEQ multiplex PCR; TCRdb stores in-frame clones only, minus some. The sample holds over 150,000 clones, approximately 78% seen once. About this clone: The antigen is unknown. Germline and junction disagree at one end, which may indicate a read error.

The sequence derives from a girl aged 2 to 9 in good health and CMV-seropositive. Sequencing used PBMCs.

CDR3 in amino acids: CASSEDYGWHNEQFF. CDR3 nucleotides: TGTGCCAGTAGTGAAGACTACGGATGGCACAATGAGCAGTTCTTC. The chain combines TRBV6-1 with TRBJ2-1; D is possibly TRBD2 (5 bases). This CDR3 spans 15 amino acids. CDR1 and CDR2 from the germline V gene are MNHNS and SASEGT.